This TCR beta chain was captured in a study of blood T cell repertoires in COVID-19. V lost 4 bases to trimming and J lost 0 bases, with 6 bases between them. Germline V gene sequence: CDR1 LGHDT, CDR2 YNNKEL (reference sequence). The CDR3 runs to 13 residues. Data came from immunoSEQ multiplex PCR; TCRdb stores just in-frame clones and leaves some out. This table holds roughly 88,000 clones, about 90% found once. The rearrangement uses TRBV3-1 (or the pseudogene TRBV3-2) and TRBJ1-2; D is unclear. This TCR came from a woman between 50 and 59 years old in a cohort sampled during active COVID-19. Source material: peripheral blood. The CDR3 loop reads CASSRGTNYGYTF. For the CDR3, the DNA is TGTGCCAGCAGCCGCGGAACTAACTATGGCTACACCTTC.